This T cell receptor beta chain was identified in a study of blood T cell repertoires in COVID-19. Recruited during active infection, patients (from Seattle) were subsequently followed longitudinally. In the original processing: Using reference gene primer amplification, nucleated cell counts were estimated. The method was immunoSEQ multiplex PCR; TCRdb's version includes in-frame clones alone and lacks a portion of them. V, J and clone size are those of that table, while D and trimming were read from the DNA. The table has 220,000 or so clones, 82% seen once. In germline, CDR1 is SGHRS, CDR2 YFSETQ. V lost 0 bases and J 1 base, leaving 7 bases between the germline ends. There are 14 residues in the CDR3. There are a few counts of this clone.

The sequencing sample was made of peripheral blood. The chain links TRBV5-1 to TRBJ1-1; D call uncertain. The clonotype was recovered from a woman of 80 years or more with COVID-19, enrolled during active disease. The CDR3 coding sequence is TGCGCCAGCAGCTTGGCCAACAGGAACACTGAAGCTTTCTTT. Translating it yields CASSLANRNTEAFF.